These 13 T cell receptor beta chains originate from one sample sequenced in a study of immune heterogeneity within non-small cell lung tumors (dated by TCRdb to 2017 to 2018). Genomic DNA was extracted from bulk tumor tissue and used as the TCR template, and approximately 620 ng gDNA was amplified per sample. Multiple biopsies per primary tumor were taken during surgery, spaced as far apart as possible within the tumor mass. The study cohort was described as untreated, and patients were newly diagnosed NSCLC cases undergoing curative surgery. Data came from a HiSeq X Ten. The TCR beta CDR3 region was amplified with a multiplex PCR system whose first round of 10 cycles used 32 V-gene forward primers and 13 J-gene reverse primers. TCRdb ran its own pipeline on the public reads, namely fastp trimming at Q25 and MiXCR clone calling, and kept in-frame beta chains. CDR3 protein duplicates are merged, each entry listing the most common genes and DNA. The sample contains some 3,000 distinct CDR3 sequences, approximately 14% of them found a single time. Under 25% of the sample belongs to the ten largest clones.

Sequenced input: lung tumor tissue. Receptor source: a female donor with non-small cell lung cancer.

By sample fraction, this clonotype is medium-sized (0.01 to 0.1%). The chain is built from TRBV5-6 and TRBJ1-3; maybe TRBD1 (5 bases). Germline V gene data show CDR1 as SGHDT and CDR2 as YYEEEE. This CDR3 spans 14 amino acids. V lost 4 bases to trimming and J lost 4 bases, with 12 bases between them. CDR3 sequence reads: CASSRQGTGNTIYF. The CDR3 nucleotides are TGTGCCAGCAGCCGGCAGGGTACCGGAAACACCATATATTTT. Full variable domain (rest looked up from reference TRBV5-6 and TRBJ1-3): DAGVTQSPTHLIKTRGQQVTLRCSPKSGHDTVSWYQQALGQGPQFIFQYYEEEERQRGNFPDRFSGHQFPNYSSELNVNALLLGDSALYLCASSRQGTGNTIYFGEGSWLTVV.

Concerning this clonotype itself: A much larger clone lies a single base off, so this may be a read error. The rearrangement joins TRBV30 to TRBJ2-5; 10 positions match TRBD2. V shed 5 bases and J 3 bases; nucleotides not matched to a gene: 3. CDR1 is GTSNPN, CDR2 SVGIG, per germline (reference sequence). The CDR3 has 13 amino acids. CDR3 amino acids: CAWGTSGKETQYF. The CDR3 nucleotides are TGTGCCTGGGGTACTAGCGGGAAAGAGACCCAGTACTTC. Drawing the rest from reference TRBV30 and TRBJ2-5, the complete variable domain is SQTIHQWPATLVQPVGSPLSLECTVEGTSNPNLYWYRQAAGRGLQLLFYSVGIGQISSEVPQNLSASRPQDRQFILSSKKLLLSDSGFYLCAWGTSGKETQYFGPGTRLLVL.

This clonotype was counted a few times. A read error may explain this, as a much larger clone is one base away. The chain employs TRBV2 and TRBJ2-1; the D gene is possibly TRBD2 (5 bases). Per the germline V gene, CDR1 is SNHLY and CDR2 is FYNNEI. Deletions cut 5 bases from V and 7 bases from J, with 12 bases between. The CDR3 loop spans 13 amino acids. CDR3 DNA sequence: TGTGCCAGCAGTCAATGGACGGGGAATGAGCAGTTCTTC. Translated: CASSQWTGNEQFF.

Ten or more counts support this clonotype. The chain is built from TRBV13 and TRBJ2-1; D is possibly TRBD1 (6 bases). CDR1 PRHDT and CDR2 FYEKMQ come from the germline V gene (reference sequence). The V end was cut by 6 bases, the J end by 5 bases, with 17 bases between. This CDR3 region has 15 residues. The CDR3 nucleotides read TGTGCCAGCAGGAGCCGGGACAAGCTTGACAATGAGCAGTTCTTC. It is translated as CASRSRDKLDNEQFF.

This clonotype is medium-sized in the sample. The chain links TRBV29-1 to TRBJ1-4; 7 bases are shared with TRBD1. With 6 bases clipped from V and 6 bases from J, the junction kept 10 bases outside the gene matches. There are 14 residues in the CDR3. Germline loops: CDR1 SQVTM, CDR2 ANQGSEA. CDR3 sequence reads: CSVRPRDSHEKLFF. The CDR3 region has the DNA TGCAGCGTCCGCCCCCGGGACAGTCATGAAAAACTGTTTTTT.

This clonotype ranks as medium-sized. J is TRBJ2-2 and V is TRBV6-1; 9 bases are shared with TRBD2. The CDR3 spans 17 residues. After removal of 6 bases from V and 3 bases from J, the junction contained 11 bases not matched to a gene. The V gene's germline CDR1 is MNHNS and CDR2 SASEGT. CDR3 amino acids: CASRRLAGDADTGELFF. The DNA of the CDR3 is TGTGCCAGCAGGCGGTTAGCGGGAGATGCGGACACCGGGGAGCTGTTTTTT.

By its share, this clonotype is medium-sized (0.01 to 0.1%). The chain joins TRBV5-1 to TRBJ2-2; TRBD2 matches 7 bases. J gave up 6 bases and V 6 bases, and 8 bases lay outside the gene matches. Germline V lookup: CDR1 SGHRS, CDR2 YFSETQ. This CDR3 has 14 residues. This chain's CDR3 is CASTPMGGAGELFF. CDR3 DNA sequence: TGCGCCAGCACCCCCATGGGGGGGGCCGGGGAGCTGTTTTTT. The full variable domain, in which reference TRBV5-1 and TRBJ2-2 provide the parts outside the CDR3, is KAGVTQTPRYLIKTRGQQVTLSCSPISGHRSVSWYQQTPGQGLQFLFEYFSETQRNKGNFPGRFSGRQFSNSRSEMNVSTLELGDSALYLCASTPMGGAGELFFGEGSRLTVL.

By share, this clonotype counts as medium-sized. CDR3 sequence (DNA): TGTGCCAGCACAGGATACGAGCAGTACTTC. This gives the protein CASTGYEQYF. The V and J genes are TRBV6-1 and TRBJ2-7; no firm D call. V lost 7 bases, J lost 4 bases, and 5 bases lay in between. The V gene's germline CDR1 is MNHNS and CDR2 SASEGT. This CDR3 region has 10 residues.

This clonotype appeared a few times. With a much larger clone just one base away, this may be a read error. The chain has TRBV6-2 or TRBV6-3 and TRBJ2-2, with D perhaps TRBD1 or TRBD2 (5 bases each). Germline CDR1 reads MNHEY; CDR2 reads SVGEGT. The CDR3 spans 14 residues. This CDR3 is CVSSYGTDTGELFF. The CDR3 region has the DNA TGTGTCAGCAGCTACGGGACGGACACCGGGGAGCTGTTTTTT.

This clonotype is labeled medium-sized. The rearrangement links TRBV5-1 to TRBJ2-1; tentatively, D is TRBD1 (5 bases). CDR1 is SGHRS, CDR2 YFSETQ, per germline. The V gene lost 0 bases and the J gene lost 7 bases, with 8 bases spanning the gap. The CDR3 covers 13 residues. The CDR3 region is CASSLGQGNEQFF. CDR3 nucleotide sequence: TGCGCCAGCAGCTTGGGCCAGGGAAATGAGCAGTTCTTC.

A note on this clonotype: This could be a read error, since a much larger clone is one nucleotide away. The chain has TRBV29-1 and TRBJ2-7; D ambiguous. V gave up 7 bases and J gave up 5 bases, with 21 bases separating them. From germline, CDR1 is SQVTM and CDR2 ANQGSEA. The CDR3 has 14 amino acids. CDR3 sequence reads: CSARTGDNSDEQYF. In DNA form, the CDR3 reads TGCAGCGCCCGAACCGGCGATAACAGCGACGAGCAGTACTTC.

At least ten counts were recorded for this clonotype. This chain links TRBV20-1 with TRBJ2-3; D unresolved. Looked up from germline, CDR1 is DFQATT and CDR2 is SNEGSKA (reference sequence). The CDR3 covers 14 residues. V dropped 3 bases and J dropped 0 bases, with 10 bases sitting between them. CDR3 residues: CSASLTTSTDTQYF. CDR3 bases: TGCAGTGCTAGCTTAACTACTAGCACAGATACGCAGTATTTT.

By sample share, this clonotype is medium-sized (0.01 to 0.1%). The CDR3 region is CASSWDDYEQYF. CDR3 DNA sequence: TGTGCCAGCAGTTGGGACGACTACGAGCAGTACTTC. The chain joins TRBV5-6 to TRBJ2-7, with D tentatively TRBD1 or TRBD2 (5 bases each). V lost 5 bases and J lost 3, with 9 bases in between. The germline V gene encodes CDR1 SGHDT and CDR2 YYEEEE. This CDR3 comprises 12 residues. The full variable domain, with the rest looked up from reference TRBV5-6 and TRBJ2-7, is DAGVTQSPTHLIKTRGQQVTLRCSPKSGHDTVSWYQQALGQGPQFIFQYYEEEERQRGNFPDRFSGHQFPNYSSELNVNALLLGDSALYLCASSWDDYEQYFGPGTRLTVT.